This is a list of T cell receptor beta chains from one sample in a study of memory CD4+ T cells and cytomegalovirus serostatus. Libraries were prepared by immunoSEQ multiplex PCR; TCRdb keeps only in-frame clonotypes and omits some of them. The sample includes under 50,000 clones, around 78% of them seen just once. Sequenced sample: memory CD4+ T cells from blood. The receptors originated from an adult in good health and CMV-seronegative. CDR3s leave out the opening cysteine and the closing phenylalanine or tryptophan. Each record gives: V gene, J gene, CDR3 protein.

v_call: TRBV28; j_call: TRBJ1-2; cdr3_aa: ASSLRGGALNYGYT
v_call: TRBV4-3; j_call: TRBJ1-2; cdr3_aa: ASSQDGGGGYYGYT
v_call: TRBV5-1; j_call: TRBJ2-7; cdr3_aa: ASSSWDRVGEQY
v_call: TRBV7-2; j_call: TRBJ2-7; cdr3_aa: ASSQNPWDEQY
v_call: TRBV6-1; j_call: TRBJ2-7; cdr3_aa: ASSSPGTGREQY
v_call: TRBV27; j_call: TRBJ1-1; cdr3_aa: ASSPGRWTEAF
v_call: TRBV11-1; j_call: TRBJ2-7; cdr3_aa: ASSPTDRGYEQY
v_call: TRBV27; j_call: TRBJ2-3; cdr3_aa: ASSLLLGPGTDTQY
v_call: TRBV19; j_call: TRBJ2-1; cdr3_aa: ASKSVLRSGGRLSYNEQF
v_call: TRBV11-3; j_call: TRBJ2-2; cdr3_aa: ASSQRQGASGELF
v_call: TRBV27; j_call: TRBJ1-6; cdr3_aa: ASSGRLRSSPLH
v_call: TRBV9; j_call: TRBJ2-5; cdr3_aa: ASSVGGLIFQETQY
v_call: TRBV5-8; j_call: TRBJ1-2; cdr3_aa: ASSPQTGRPYGYT
v_call: TRBV7-2; j_call: TRBJ2-5; cdr3_aa: ASSFGGNGETQY
v_call: TRBV6-5; j_call: TRBJ1-2; cdr3_aa: ASGYSSGGKLGGYT
v_call: TRBV15; j_call: TRBJ2-1; cdr3_aa: ATSRALRGAGSYNEQF
v_call: TRBV4-1; j_call: TRBJ1-5; cdr3_aa: ASSQATLRGQGKGNQPQH
v_call: TRBV28; j_call: TRBJ1-5; cdr3_aa: ASSLALGVRGNQPQH
v_call: TRBV18; j_call: TRBJ2-3; cdr3_aa: ASSPGLAGPDTQY
v_call: TRBV7-2; j_call: TRBJ2-5; cdr3_aa: ASSWSSGGVSETQY
v_call: TRBV6-5; j_call: TRBJ1-1; cdr3_aa: ASSWSGGPNTEAF
v_call: TRBV7-2; j_call: TRBJ1-3; cdr3_aa: ASSSPPGQGSSGNTIY
v_call: TRBV7-2; j_call: TRBJ2-7; cdr3_aa: ASSLGAGGAYEQY
v_call: TRBV7-3; j_call: TRBJ2-2; cdr3_aa: ASSQTGSTGELF
v_call: TRBV14; j_call: TRBJ1-4; cdr3_aa: ASSQGRGGVKLF
v_call: TRBV4-1; j_call: TRBJ2-1; cdr3_aa: ASSQGDRGHNEQF
v_call: TRBV5-1; j_call: TRBJ1-1; cdr3_aa: ASSSGPGDTEAF
v_call: TRBV7-2; j_call: TRBJ2-1; cdr3_aa: ASSWRRGNEQF
v_call: TRBV28; j_call: TRBJ1-6; cdr3_aa: ASSLDHVLGNSPLH
v_call: TRBV28; j_call: TRBJ1-2; cdr3_aa: ASSFRPRGYGYT